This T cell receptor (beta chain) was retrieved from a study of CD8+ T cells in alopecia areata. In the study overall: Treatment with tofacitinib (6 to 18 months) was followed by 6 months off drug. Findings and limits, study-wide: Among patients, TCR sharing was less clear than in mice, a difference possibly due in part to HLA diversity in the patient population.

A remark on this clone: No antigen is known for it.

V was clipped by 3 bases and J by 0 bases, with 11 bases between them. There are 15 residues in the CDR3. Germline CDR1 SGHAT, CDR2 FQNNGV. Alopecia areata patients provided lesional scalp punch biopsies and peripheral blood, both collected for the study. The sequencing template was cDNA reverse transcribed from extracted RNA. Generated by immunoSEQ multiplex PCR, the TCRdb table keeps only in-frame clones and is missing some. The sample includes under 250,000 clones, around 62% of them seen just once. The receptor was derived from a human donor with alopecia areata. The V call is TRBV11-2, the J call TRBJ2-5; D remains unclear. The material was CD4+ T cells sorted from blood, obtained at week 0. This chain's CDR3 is CASSFGVANQETQYF. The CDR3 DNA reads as TGTGCCAGCAGCTTTGGGGTGGCGAACCAAGAGACCCAGTACTTC. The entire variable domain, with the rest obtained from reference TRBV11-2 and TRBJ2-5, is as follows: EAGVAQSPRYKIIEKRQSVAFWCNPISGHATLYWYQQILGQGPKLLIQFQNNGVVDDSQLPKDRFSAERLKGVDSTLKIQPAKLEDSAVYLCASSFGVANQETQYFGPGTRLLVL.